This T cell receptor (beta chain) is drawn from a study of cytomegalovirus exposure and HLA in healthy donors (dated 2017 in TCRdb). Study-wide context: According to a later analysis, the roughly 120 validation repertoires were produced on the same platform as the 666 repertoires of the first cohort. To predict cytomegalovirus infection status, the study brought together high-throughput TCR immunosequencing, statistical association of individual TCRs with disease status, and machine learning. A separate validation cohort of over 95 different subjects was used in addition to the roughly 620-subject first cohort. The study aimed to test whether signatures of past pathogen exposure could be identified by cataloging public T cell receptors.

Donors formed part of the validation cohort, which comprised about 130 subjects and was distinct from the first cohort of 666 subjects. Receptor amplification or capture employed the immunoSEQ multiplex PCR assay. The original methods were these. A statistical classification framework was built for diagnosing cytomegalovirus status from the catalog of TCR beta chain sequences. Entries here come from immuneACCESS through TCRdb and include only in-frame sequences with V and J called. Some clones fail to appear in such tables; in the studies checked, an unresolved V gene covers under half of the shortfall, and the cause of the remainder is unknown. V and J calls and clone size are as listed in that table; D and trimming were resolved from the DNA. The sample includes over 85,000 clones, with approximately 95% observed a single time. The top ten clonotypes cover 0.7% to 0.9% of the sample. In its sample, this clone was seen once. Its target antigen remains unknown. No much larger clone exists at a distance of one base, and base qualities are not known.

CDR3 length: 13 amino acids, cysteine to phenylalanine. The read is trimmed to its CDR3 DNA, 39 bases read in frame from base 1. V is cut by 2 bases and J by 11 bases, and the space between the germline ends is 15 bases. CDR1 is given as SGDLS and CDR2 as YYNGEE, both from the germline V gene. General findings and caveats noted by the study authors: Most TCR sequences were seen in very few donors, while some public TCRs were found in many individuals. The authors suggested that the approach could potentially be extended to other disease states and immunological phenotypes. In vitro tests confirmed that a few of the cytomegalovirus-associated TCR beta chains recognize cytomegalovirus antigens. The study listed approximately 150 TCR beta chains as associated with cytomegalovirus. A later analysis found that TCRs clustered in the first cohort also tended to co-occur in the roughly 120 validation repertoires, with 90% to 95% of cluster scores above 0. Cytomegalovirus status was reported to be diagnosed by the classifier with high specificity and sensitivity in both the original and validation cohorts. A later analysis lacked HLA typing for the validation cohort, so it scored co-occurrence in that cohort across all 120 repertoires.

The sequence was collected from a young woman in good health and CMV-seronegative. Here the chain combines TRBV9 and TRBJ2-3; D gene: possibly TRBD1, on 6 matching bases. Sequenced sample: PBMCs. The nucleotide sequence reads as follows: TGTGCCAGCAGCGTGGGGGACAACCCTAGGCAGTATTTT. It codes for CASSVGDNPRQYF.